The rows below give T cell receptor beta chains drawn from one sample of a study of OX40 agonist ivuxolimab in advanced cancers. The data were produced by immunoSEQ multiplex PCR, yet TCRdb's version contains in-frame clones alone and is incomplete. The sample lists approximately 48,000 clones; about 83% were seen once. The sample consisted of CD4+ or CD8+ T cells sorted from blood, taken in a trial of the OX40 agonist ivuxolimab. These receptors originate from an adult with an advanced solid tumor such as melanoma, head and neck, liver or kidney cancer. Each CDR3 is given with its conserved first and last residue. The D gene is left open where the match is weak. Clone size is given for some rows only: seen once, a few or many times, or a class if the clone is expanded.

>TRBD2|NA|TRBJ2-7|TRBV4-3
TGCGCCAGCAGCAAGGCGGGAGAGGGGACCTACGAGCAGTACTTC
CASSKAGEGTYEQYF
>NA|NA|TRBJ2-7|TRBV6-1
TGTGCCAGCAGTCCCAGGACAGACCTCTACGAGCAGTACTTC
CASSPRTDLYEQYF
>TRBD2|NA|TRBJ2-7|TRBV9
TGTGCCAGCAGCGTCGGGCTAGCGGGACCCTACGAGCAGTACTTC
CASSVGLAGPYEQYF
>NA|NA|TRBJ1-1|TRBV7-9
TGTGCCAGCAGCCCGGGACAAGGGAACACTGAAGCTTTCTTT
CASSPGQGNTEAFF
>NA|NA|TRBJ2-7|TRBV5-6
TGTGCCAGCAGCTTGGGTGGAAGCCTCTACGAGCAGTACTTC
CASSLGGSLYEQYF
>NA|NA|TRBJ1-1|TRBV9
TGTGCCAGCAGCACCCTTGGTACTGAAGCTTTCTTT
CASSTLGTEAFF
>NA|NA|TRBJ1-1|TRBV7-6
TGTGCCAGCAGCTTGGGGGGTCTCGGGGTCACTGAAGCTTTCTTT
CASSLGGLGVTEAFF
>NA|NA|TRBJ1-3|TRBV9
TGTGCCAGCAGCGTAGATTCCCCCTCTGGAAACACCATATATTTT
CASSVDSPSGNTIYF
>NA|NA|TRBJ1-6|TRBV4-1
TGCGCCAGCAGCCCAAGTGGGGGTTCACCCCTCCACTTT
CASSPSGGSPLHF
>NA|medium-sized|TRBJ2-5|TRBV30
TGTGCCTGGAGCCCGCCGGGGGAGACCCAGTACTTC
CAWSPPGETQYF
>NA|once|TRBJ2-3|TRBV7-3
TGTGCCAGCAGCTTAATGGGAACAGATACGCAGTATTTT
CASSLMGTDTQYF
>TRBD1|NA|TRBJ1-4|TRBV9
TGTGCCAGCAGCGATCTCGGGACAGGCTATGAAAAACTGTTTTTT
CASSDLGTGYEKLFF
>NA|NA|TRBJ1-1|TRBV10-2
TGCGCCAGCAGTGAGTGGGCAGGGCGAGCTTTCTTT
CASSEWAGRAFF
>NA|once|TRBJ1-2|TRBV7-2
TGTGCCAGCAGCTTAGGGCAGGTCCTTCGGTATGGCTACACCTTC
CASSLGQVLRYGYTF
>TRBD1|NA|TRBJ1-4|TRBV4-2
TGTGCCAGCAGCCAAGATAGGTCGTTGGGACAGGGGGCTATAGATGAAAAACTGTTTTTT
CASSQDRSLGQGAIDEKLFF
>TRBD2|NA|TRBJ2-1|TRBV4-1
TGCGCCAGCAGCCTCCTCGCGGGGGGGGTAGCGGACAATGAGCAGTTCTTC
CASSLLAGGVADNEQFF
>NA|NA|TRBJ2-3|TRBV21-1
TGTGCCAGCAGCAAAGTGGGCAGACTGGCTAGCACAGATACGCAGTATTTT
CASSKVGRLASTDTQYF
>NA|NA|TRBJ1-2|TRBV13
TGTGCCAGCAGCTTAAGGGGGATTGCCGTCTATGGCTACACCTTC
CASSLRGIAVYGYTF
>NA|NA|TRBJ1-5|TRBV7-7
TGTGCTAGCAGCTCAGGGTGGGATCAGCCCCAGCATTTT
CASSSGWDQPQHF
>NA|NA|TRBJ2-5|TRBV6-6
TGTGCCAGCCAGGGACTTAGGGAGACCCAGTACTTC
CASQGLRETQYF
>TRBD1|NA|TRBJ2-7|TRBV20-1
TGCAGTGCAGGGGGCGTCTACGAGCAGTACTTC
CSAGGVYEQYF
>NA|NA|TRBJ1-2|TRBV18
TGTGCCAGCTCACCAGACGGAGACATTTATGGCTACACCTTC
CASSPDGDIYGYTF
>NA|NA|TRBJ2-2|TRBV11-3
TGTGCCAGCAGCTTATGGGCGGGCGGCACCGGGGAGCTGTTTTTT
CASSLWAGGTGELFF
>TRBD2|NA|TRBJ2-1|TRBV4-3
TGCGCCAGCAGCCAAAGCATAGCGGGAGGAAGCCTAAAGCAGTTCTTC
CASSQSIAGGSLKQFF
>TRBD2|few|TRBJ2-7|TRBV2
TGTGCCAGCAGTGACGGCCTAGCGGAATTGCTCTACGAGCAGTACTTC
CASSDGLAELLYEQYF
>NA|once|TRBJ1-2|TRBV7-8
TGTGCCAGCAGCTTAGAAGCAGGGGATCATGGCTACACCTTC
CASSLEAGDHGYTF
>TRBD2|once|TRBJ2-1|TRBV6-4
TGTGCCAGCAGTGACCTAGCGGTGAGCTCCTACAATGAGCAGTTCTTC
CASSDLAVSSYNEQFF
>TRBD2|NA|TRBJ2-1|TRBV9
TGTGCCAGCAGCGTTGATGCGGGAGGGGTCGAGCAGTTCTTC
CASSVDAGGVEQFF
>TRBD1|NA|TRBJ1-2|TRBV19
TGTGCCAGTAGTATAGTAGGGGGACAGGGCTACACCTTC
CASSIVGGQGYTF
>TRBD2|NA|TRBJ2-6|TRBV23-1
TGCGCCAGCAGTCAATTCAGGACTAGCGGGGGGGCTGGGGCCAACGTCCTGACTTTC
CASSQFRTSGGAGANVLTF
>TRBD1|NA|TRBJ2-3|TRBV15
TGTGCCACCAGCACTGGACAGGGAGGCGATACGCAGTATTTT
CATSTGQGGDTQYF
>NA|once|TRBJ1-1|TRBV29-1
TGCAGCGTTGAGTATGAGAACACTGAAGCTTTCTTT
CSVEYENTEAFF
>TRBD1|NA|TRBJ1-1|TRBV5-8
TGTGCCAGCAGCTTGGGAACCGGGACAGGTATAATGAACACTGAAGCTTTCTTT
CASSLGTGTGIMNTEAFF
>NA|NA|TRBJ2-7|TRBV5-6
TGTGCCAGCAGCTTGAGTTACAGAGTACGCGAGCAGTACTTC
CASSLSYRVREQYF
>NA|NA|TRBJ1-1|TRBV13
TGTGCCAGCAGCCAACCCAGAGGGGAAGCTTTCTTT
CASSQPRGEAFF
>TRBD2|NA|TRBJ2-3|TRBV27
TGTGCCAGCAGCCTCCTAGCGGGAGTAACAGATACGCAGTATTTT
CASSLLAGVTDTQYF
>NA|NA|TRBJ1-1|TRBV27
TGTGCCAGCCGATGGGGGTTTGAAGCTTTCTTT
CASRWGFEAFF
>NA|once|TRBJ1-5|TRBV7-9
TGTGCCAGCAGCTTCGATTATCAGCCCCAGCATTTT
CASSFDYQPQHF
>TRBD1|NA|TRBJ2-7|TRBV2
TGTGCCAGCAGTAGTGGACAGGGGTTCCCCTCGTATGCTCACGAGCAGTACTTC
CASSSGQGFPSYAHEQYF
>NA|once|TRBJ2-3|TRBV19
TGTGCCAGTAGTCCTAAAAAGGCCATGGCAGATACGCAGTATTTT
CASSPKKAMADTQYF
>TRBD2|NA|TRBJ2-7|TRBV11-2
TGTGCCAGCAGCTTAGTACCTAGCGGGGGGACCTACGAGCAGTACTTC
CASSLVPSGGTYEQYF
>NA|NA|TRBJ1-4|TRBV18
TGTGCCAGCTCATCCTATATCAGTCGCGATGAAAAACTGTTTTTT
CASSSYISRDEKLFF
>TRBD2|NA|TRBJ2-1|TRBV5-6
TGTGCCAGCAGCGACCCTAGCGGGAGGGCCCACAATGAGCAGTTCTTC
CASSDPSGRAHNEQFF
>NA|NA|TRBJ1-1|TRBV6-5
TGTGCCAGCAGTGTTGGGGTAGCGTCTGAAGCTTTCTTT
CASSVGVASEAFF
>NA|NA|TRBJ2-3|TRBV9
TGTGCCAGCAGCGTACACGGACTTAGCACAGATACGCAGTATTTT
CASSVHGLSTDTQYF
>NA|NA|TRBJ2-6|TRBV14
TGTGCCAGCAGCCCGTCGGAGGGTTCTGGGGCCAACGTCCTGACTTTC
CASSPSEGSGANVLTF
>NA|few|TRBJ2-2|TRBV5-1
TGCGCCAGCAGCTTGGGATGGAGCGGGGAGCTGTTTTTT
CASSLGWSGELFF
>NA|NA|TRBJ1-1|TRBV19
TGTGCCAGTAGTATGGTCCCTTCGGCCTCCGAAGCTTTCTTT
CASSMVPSASEAFF
>NA|once|TRBJ2-1|TRBV6-1
TGTGCCAGCAGTGAAGGGGGACTGCCTCCCTACAATGAGCAGTTCTTC
CASSEGGLPPYNEQFF
>NA|NA|TRBJ2-7|TRBV5-4
TGTGCCAGCAGCTTAGGATTCTACGAGCAGTACTTC
CASSLGFYEQYF
>NA|NA|TRBJ2-6|TRBV19
TGTGCCACCGACGACCCCCAAGGCCCTGGGGCCAACGTCCTGACTTTC
CATDDPQGPGANVLTF
>NA|NA|TRBJ2-1|TRBV9
TGTGCCAGCAGCGTAGAAGCTGACAATGAGCAGTTCTTC
CASSVEADNEQFF
>NA|NA|TRBJ1-1|TRBV5-1
TGCGCCAGCAGCTTGGCCCTTTCGGGGGCGTATGAAGCTTTCTTT
CASSLALSGAYEAFF
>TRBD1|NA|TRBJ1-1|TRBV19
TGTGCCAGTAGTATAGATCTTCGGGACAGGTGGAACACTGAAGCTTTCTTT
CASSIDLRDRWNTEAFF
>NA|NA|TRBJ2-7|TRBV19
TGTGCCAGTAGTATAGTATTGCTCGCGGGCGAATACGAGCAGTACTTC
CASSIVLLAGEYEQYF
>TRBD1|once|TRBJ1-1|TRBV6-1
TGTGCCAGCAGATCGGACAGGCAGAACACTGAAGCTTTCTTT
CASRSDRQNTEAFF
>NA|NA|TRBJ2-3|TRBV28
TGTGCCAGCAGTTTAAGGGCAGTAGGGACAGATACGCAGTATTTT
CASSLRAVGTDTQYF
>NA|once|TRBJ1-3|TRBV5-1
TGCGCCAGCAGTTTTTCGGGCTTAGGCTCTGGAAACACCATATATTTT
CASSFSGLGSGNTIYF
>TRBD1|NA|TRBJ1-5|TRBV2
TGTGCCAGCAGTGACGGACAGGGGAATCAGCCCCAGCATTTT
CASSDGQGNQPQHF